These 30 T cell receptor beta chains were sequenced from one sample in a study of T cells in Graves' hyperthyroidism and ophthalmopathy. TCR beta CDR3 regions were amplified from RNA. TCR CDR3 regions were first amplified by RT-PCR with HTBI primers. TCRdb itself ran the multiplex PCR reads through MiXCR, one entry per CDR3 protein. The table has 490,000 or so distinct CDR3 sequences, approximately 23% seen once. Sequencing was carried out using blood. The receptors shown here come from a woman aged 70-85 years with Graves' ophthalmopathy.

The rearrangement uses TRBV2 and TRBJ2-5, with 7 bases matching TRBD2. The V gene's germline CDR1 is SNHLY and CDR2 FYNNEI. The ends lost 4 bases at V and 5 bases at J; junction bases unmatched: 13. This CDR3 comprises 16 residues. CDR3 DNA: TGTGCCAGCAGTGTGGGGGGAGGGCCGGATTTTGAGACCCAGTACTTC. Translating gives CASSVGGGPDFETQYF. Together with reference TRBV2 and TRBJ2-5, the CDR3 gives the full variable domain: EPEVTQTPSHQVTQMGQEVILRCVPISNHLYFYWYRQILGQKVEFLVSFYNNEISEKSEIFDDQFSVERPDGSNFTLKIRSTKLEDSAMYFCASSVGGGPDFETQYFGPGTRLLVL.

V gene TRBV30 combines with J gene TRBJ1-1; D remains ambiguous. This CDR3 is 10 amino acids long. V was shortened by 2 bases and J by 11 bases, with 9 bases between the two germline ends. Per the germline V gene, CDR1 is GTSNPN and CDR2 is SVGIG (reference sequence). As DNA, the CDR3 is TGTGCCTGGAGTCAACAGACCGCTTTCTTT. It specifies CAWSQQTAFF.

The sample holds many counts of this clonotype. The chain recombines TRBV20-1 with TRBJ2-7, with TRBD1 matching 11 bases. CDR1 is DFQATT, CDR2 SNEGSKA, per germline (reference sequence). V shed 1 base, J shed 3 bases, and the junction held 2 bases outside the gene matches. This CDR3 is built from 14 residues. CDR3 bases: TGCAGTGCTAGAGCCGGGACAGGGGGCTACGAGCAGTACTTC. It translates to CSARAGTGGYEQYF.

In this sample, this clonotype turned up a few times. CDR3 sequence reads: CASSLNRAYGYTF. The CDR3 DNA is TGCGCCAGCAGCTTGAACAGGGCGTATGGCTACACCTTC. The V call is TRBV5-1, the J call TRBJ1-2, with a weak D call TRBD1 (6 bases). The length of the CDR3 is 13 residues. Germline loops: CDR1 SGHRS, CDR2 YFSETQ. The V end lost 1 base, the J end lost 5 bases, and 9 bases lay between the germline ends.

V and J are TRBV29-1 and TRBJ2-7; D call uncertain. Trimming left V 0 bases short and J 1 base short, with 7 bases between. CDR1 and CDR2 from the germline V gene are SQVTM and ANQGSEA. The CDR3 runs 13 residues. CDR3 loop: CSVEDRVSYEQYF. The DNA of the CDR3 is TGCAGCGTTGAAGATAGGGTTTCCTACGAGCAGTACTTC.

This chain connects TRBV20-1 to TRBJ1-1; a possible D gene is TRBD1 (5 bases). CDR1 and CDR2 (germline): DFQATT, SNEGSKA (reference sequence). The CDR3 runs 13 residues. The ends were cut back, 3 bases at V and 4 bases at J, with 12 bases in the middle. This CDR3 reads CSASSGFGTEAFF. The CDR3 DNA reads as TGCAGTGCTAGCTCAGGGTTTGGCACTGAAGCTTTCTTT.

This clonotype came up many times. This chain connects TRBV20-1 to TRBJ2-1, with 11 bases matching TRBD1. From germline, CDR1 is DFQATT and CDR2 SNEGSKA (reference sequence). This CDR3 has 14 residues. After removal of 1 base from V and 9 bases from J, the junction contained 5 bases not matched to a gene. CDR3 protein: CSARAPGQGGEQFF. CDR3 nucleotides: TGCAGTGCTAGAGCGCCGGGACAGGGGGGTGAGCAGTTCTTC.

The chain has TRBV7-6 and TRBJ2-1, with TRBD2 matching over 11 bases. CDR1 and CDR2 (germline): SGHVS, FNYEAQ. V lost 5 bases to trimming and J lost 7 bases; unmatched junction nucleotides: 10. The CDR3 is 16 residues long. CDR3 protein: CASSALTSGEWNEQFF. CDR3 in DNA: TGTGCCAGCAGCGCGTTGACTAGCGGGGAATGGAATGAGCAGTTCTTC.

In this sample, this clonotype turned up a few times. The chain links TRBV7-2 to TRBJ1-5; perhaps TRBD1 as D (6 bases). CDR1 is SGHTA, CDR2 FQGNSA, per germline. The CDR3 loop spans 16 amino acids. Between the trimmed V and J ends, which lost 5 bases and 0 bases, there was a span of 14 bases. CDR3 residues: CASSPGTLYSNQPQHF. The CDR3 DNA reads as TGTGCCAGCAGCCCAGGGACACTCTATAGCAATCAGCCCCAGCATTTT.

The sample holds a few counts of this clonotype. The chain links TRBV20-1 to TRBJ2-7; unclear D gene. CDR3 size: 14 residues. Germline V CDR1 and CDR2: DFQATT, SNEGSKA (reference sequence). V lost 3 bases and J 0 bases, leaving 12 bases between the germline ends. CDR3 in amino acids: CSASVGSYSYEQYF. Here the CDR3 DNA reads TGCAGTGCTAGCGTTGGCAGTTACTCCTACGAGCAGTACTTC.

The V call is TRBV15, the J call TRBJ1-5, with D perhaps TRBD1 (5 bases). V lost 1 base to trimming and J lost 7 bases, with 11 bases between them. The length of the CDR3 is 14 residues. CDR1 is LNHNV, CDR2 YYDKDF, per germline (reference sequence). The CDR3 here is CATSRVRDLQPQHF. CDR3 coding DNA: TGTGCCACCAGCAGAGTCCGGGACTTGCAGCCCCAGCATTTT. Using reference TRBV15 and TRBJ1-5 for the parts outside the CDR3, the full variable domain is DAMVIQNPRYQVTQFGKPVTLSCSQTLNHNVMYWYQQKSSQAPKLLFHYYDKDFNNEADTPDNFQSRRPNTSFCFLDIRSPGLGDTAMYLCATSRVRDLQPQHFGDGTRLSIL.

The V and J genes are TRBV10-3 and TRBJ2-1; no reliable D call. V dropped 11 bases and J dropped 5 bases, with 16 bases sitting between them. The CDR3 is 13 amino acids. Germline CDR1 is ENHRY and CDR2 is SYGVKD. Here the CDR3 reads CAVSRRQDNEQFF. The CDR3 coding sequence is TGTGCCGTATCTCGACGTCAGGACAATGAGCAGTTCTTC.

The V call is TRBV27, the J call TRBJ2-3; 9 positions match TRBD1. CDR1 and CDR2 from the germline V gene are MNHEY and SMNVEV (reference sequence). V lost 6 bases and J lost 8; bases outside the gene matches: 9. The CDR3 spans 14 residues. The CDR3 here is CASRGTGTGSTQYF. The CDR3 DNA reads as TGTGCCAGCAGGGGGACAGGGACGGGGAGTACGCAGTATTTT.

This clonotype came up a few times. The rearrangement joins TRBV30 to TRBJ1-5; 10 bases are a match to TRBD1. The junction had 8 bases not matched to a gene; V was cut back by 2 bases and J by 1 base. CDR3 size: 17 residues. Per germline, CDR1 GTSNPN and CDR2 SVGIG (reference sequence). The CDR3 DNA reads TGTGCCTGGAGTAGGGACAGGGGCATCCCAAGCAATCAGCCCCAGCATTTT. Translated: CAWSRDRGIPSNQPQHF.

In this sample, this clonotype turned up many times. V and J are TRBV28 and TRBJ2-5; D is perhaps TRBD1 (6 bases). V was shortened by 6 bases and J by 2 bases, with 13 bases between the two germline ends. The CDR3 has 14 residues. Germline lookup yields CDR1 MDHEN and CDR2 SYDVKM. As DNA, the CDR3 is TGTGCCAGCAGCAGACCTGGACAGCAAGAGACCCAGTACTTC. Translation gives CASSRPGQQETQYF.

V gene TRBV28 combines with J gene TRBJ1-3, with unresolved D. There are 12 residues in the CDR3. Trimming shortened V by 6 bases and J by 11 bases, and 14 bases separated the two germline ends. From germline, CDR1 is MDHEN and CDR2 SYDVKM. The CDR3 bases are TGTGCCAGCAGCCCTCCCGGGGTGGCCATATATTTT. Its translation is CASSPPGVAIYF.

The chain links TRBV6-9 to TRBJ2-3; 8 bases fit TRBD2. Trimming cost V 3 bases and J 4 bases; bases outside gene matches: 6. Looked up from germline, CDR1 is MNHGY and CDR2 is SVAAGI. The CDR3 consists of 15 residues. DNA of the CDR3: TGTGCCAGCAGTTACCGGGCGGGAGGACCAGATACGCAGTATTTT. Its protein is CASSYRAGGPDTQYF.

DNA of the CDR3: TGTGCCAGCAGCCAAGTGTCTAGCGGGAGGGTGACAGATACGCAGTATTTT. Residues: CASSQVSSGRVTDTQYF. The V and J genes are TRBV4-2 and TRBJ2-3, with 12 bases identical to TRBD2. Germline CDR1 and CDR2: LGHNA and YNFKEQ. The CDR3 loop spans 17 amino acids. V shed 1 base, J shed 3 bases, and the junction held 5 bases outside the gene matches.

The chain combines TRBV5-4 with TRBJ1-1, with D possibly matching TRBD1 (6 bases). With 4 bases removed from V and 6 bases from J, the gap between germline ends came to 16 bases. The CDR3 has 14 amino acids. Germline V gene data show CDR1 as SGHNT and CDR2 as YYREEE (reference sequence). CDR3 DNA sequence: TGTGCCAGCAGCGGATGGGGGGGGCCCTCTGAAGCTTTCTTT. This encodes CASSGWGGPSEAFF.

The sample holds many counts of this clonotype. The genes are TRBV6-2 or TRBV6-3 and TRBJ2-2; D ambiguous. This CDR3 spans 12 amino acids. CDR1 and CDR2 from the germline V gene are MNHEY and SVGEGT. Trimming removed 2 bases from V and 6 bases from J, with 4 bases in between. The CDR3: CASSYRSGELFF. CDR3 nucleotides: TGTGCCAGCAGTTACCGGTCCGGGGAGCTGTTTTTT.

This clonotype was found a few times. The rearrangement uses TRBV20-1 and TRBJ2-7; no definite D call. V was pared by 6 bases and J by 2 bases, with 17 bases between. Per the germline V gene, CDR1 is DFQATT and CDR2 is SNEGSKA (reference sequence). The CDR3 sequence is 14 residues long. CDR3 in amino acids: CSATTPGRTYEQYF. The CDR3 DNA reads TGCAGTGCAACCACCCCAGGCAGAACCTACGAGCAGTACTTC.

This sequence joins TRBV20-1 and TRBJ1-5; the match to TRBD1 covers 12 bases. The junction had 3 bases not matched to a gene; V was cut back by 3 bases and J by 6 bases. This CDR3 is built from 14 residues. From germline, CDR1 is DFQATT and CDR2 SNEGSKA (reference sequence). The CDR3 loop is CSARGQGAIQPQHF. Written as DNA, the CDR3 is TGCAGTGCTAGGGGACAGGGGGCAATTCAGCCCCAGCATTTT.

This clonotype was seen a handful of times. The chain is built from TRBV5-6 and TRBJ2-7, with TRBD1 matching over 9 bases. The germline gives CDR1 SGHDT, CDR2 YYEEEE. The CDR3 totals 15 residues. J lost 5 bases, V lost 2 bases, and 8 bases had no gene match. Here the CDR3 DNA reads TGTGCCAGCAGCTTAGGTGGGACAGGGATTGACGAGCAGTACTTC. This encodes CASSLGGTGIDEQYF.

This clonotype was counted only a few times. V gene TRBV12-3 or TRBV12-4 combines with J gene TRBJ1-2; D ambiguous. CDR3 length equals 14 residues. V lost 6 bases and J 2 bases, leaving 13 bases between the germline ends. DNA of the CDR3: TGTGCCAGCAGCCTGGACGCTGGAAACTATGGCTACACCTTC. Protein sequence: CASSLDAGNYGYTF.

There are a few counts of this clonotype. This chain uses TRBV19 with TRBJ2-2; 7 positions agree with TRBD1. Germline-derived CDR1 and CDR2 are LNHDA and SQIVND (reference sequence). Losses at the gene ends were 7 bases for V and 2 bases for J; bases not matched to a gene: 7. The CDR3 has 15 amino acids. CDR3 bases: TGTGCCAGTACCGAGGGACAGATTAACACCGGGGAGCTGTTTTTT. Translation: CASTEGQINTGELFF.

This clonotype was seen a handful of times. The chain employs TRBV18 and TRBJ1-1, with 8 bases that match TRBD1. Germline V CDR1 and CDR2: KGHSH, LQKENI. The CDR3 sequence is 15 residues long. J gave up 2 bases and V 0 bases, and 2 bases lay outside the gene matches. DNA for the CDR3: TGTGCCAGCTCACCACCGACAGGGGTAAACACTGAAGCTTTCTTT. Protein sequence: CASSPPTGVNTEAFF.

The chain combines TRBV9 with TRBJ2-1; 14 bases fit TRBD2. CDR1 and CDR2 (germline): SGDLS, YYNGEE. Losses at the gene ends were 4 bases for V and 7 bases for J; bases not matched to a gene: 13. The CDR3 has 18 residues. The CDR3 is CASSKGLAGGKFRNEQFF. As DNA, the CDR3 is TGTGCCAGCAGCAAAGGACTAGCGGGAGGAAAGTTCAGGAATGAGCAGTTCTTC.

V is TRBV20-1 and J is TRBJ2-5, with 11 positions matching TRBD2. The junction had 17 bases not matched to a gene; V was cut back by 6 bases and J by 5 bases. The germline V gene encodes CDR1 DFQATT and CDR2 SNEGSKA (reference sequence). The CDR3 runs 17 residues. CDR3 sequence: CSAPLFSGRATFETQYF. The CDR3 DNA reads as TGCAGTGCCCCGCTATTTAGCGGGAGGGCCACGTTTGAGACCCAGTACTTC.

This clonotype was detected only a few times. The V and J genes are TRBV3-1 and TRBJ2-1; TRBD2 agrees at 8 bases. The CDR3 covers 14 residues. The V segment lost 4 bases and the J segment 7 bases; nucleotides outside the gene matches: 6. Germline loops: CDR1 LGHDT, CDR2 YNNKEL (reference sequence). The CDR3 DNA reads TGTGCCAGCAGCCTCGTCAGCGGGAGAAATGAGCAGTTCTTC. Its protein is CASSLVSGRNEQFF.

This clonotype has a count of ten or more. V usage is TRBV5-6 and J usage is TRBJ2-3; 13 bases line up with TRBD2. V trimming: 4 bases; J trimming: 5 bases; junction bases outside the gene matches: 7. Germline lookup yields CDR1 SGHDT and CDR2 YYEEEE. CDR3 size: 16 residues. The CDR3, as DNA: TGTGCCAGCAGCCCCGGACTAGCGGGAGATCAAGATACGCAGTATTTT. It yields the protein CASSPGLAGDQDTQYF.